This paragraph reports one T cell receptor beta chain. Libraries of naive CD8 cells were prepared from 20,000 to 1,000,000 sorted cells using 10%, 30% or 50% RNA. Researchers sorted naive CD8 T cells as cells that were CD8+CD4-CCR7+CD45RA+. Trimming pared 6 bases from V and 4 bases from J, leaving 18 bases between. The CDR3 totals 15 residues. Germline CDR1 MGHRA, CDR2 YSYEKL. These data come from a study of molecular identifiers for immune sequencing clone quantification. For the study at large: Naive CD8 cell RNA, from around 20,000 or 100,000 cells, was split five ways in replicates, with four sequenced.

TCR libraries were built in bulk with a published protocol and specific TCR primers. One entry per CDR3 protein, called by TCRdb with MiXCR from the PCR reads. This table has around 320,000 distinct CDR3 sequences, 24% appearing once. The rearrangement joins TRBV4-1 to TRBJ1-2; D is undetermined. The origin of this receptor is a human donor in good health. Some libraries in this study had Jurkat cell RNA spiked in. The specimen was naive CD8+ T cells from blood, with Jurkat cell RNA spiked in. Noted subset: FACS-sorted CD8+CD4-CCR7+CD45RA+ naive T cells. The CDR3 sequence: CASRSTADAGYGYTF. The CDR3, as DNA: TGCGCCAGCAGATCAACAGCCGACGCTGGCTATGGCTACACCTTC.